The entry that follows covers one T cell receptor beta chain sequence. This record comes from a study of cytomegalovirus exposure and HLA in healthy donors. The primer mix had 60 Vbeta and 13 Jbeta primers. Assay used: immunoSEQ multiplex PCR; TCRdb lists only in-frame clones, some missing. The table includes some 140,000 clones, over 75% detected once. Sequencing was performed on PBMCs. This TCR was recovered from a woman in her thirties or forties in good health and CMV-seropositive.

The CDR3 loop is CASSHPGVVSYNEQFF. The DNA for the CDR3 is TGTGCCAGCAGCCACCCCGGGGTGGTTTCCTACAATGAGCAGTTCTTC. The chain combines TRBV7-6 with TRBJ2-1; TRBD2 is a possible D gene (5 bases). Trimming took off 5 bases at V and 1 base at J, with 15 bases between the two ends. CDR1 and CDR2 (germline): SGHVS, FNYEAQ. The length of the CDR3 is 16 residues.